The 21 T cell receptor beta chains below come from one sample, sequenced in a study of T cells in Graves' hyperthyroidism and ophthalmopathy. Amplification of TCR beta CDR3 regions was performed using RNA transcripts as template. The HTBI primer set drove a first-round RT-PCR of the TCR CDR3. TCRdb independently ran MiXCR on the multiplex PCR reads; one entry per CDR3 protein. The sample has 200,000 to 250,000 distinct CDR3 sequences, about a sixth seen once. The sample comprised blood. Receptor source: a woman under 30 with Graves' ophthalmopathy.

This clonotype was detected many times. The chain combines TRBV6-2 or TRBV6-3 with TRBJ2-5, with D perhaps matching TRBD2 (6 bases). In germline, CDR1 is MNHEY, CDR2 SVGEGT. The CDR3 runs to 14 residues. Trimming took 7 bases from V and 14 from J, leaving 26 bases between them. The CDR3: CASTIRLGLPAHYF. CDR3 DNA: TGTGCCAGCACCATCCGCCTCGGACTACCGGCTCACTACTTC.

Many counts were recorded for this clonotype. The genes are TRBV6-5 and TRBJ1-5; TRBD1 matches 7 bases. The CDR3 is 15 amino acids. CDR1 is MNHEY and CDR2 is SVGAGI in the germline V gene. Unmatched junction bases numbered 1, after V lost 0 bases and J lost 2 bases. The CDR3 DNA is TGTGCCAGCAGTTACTCAACAGGGGGCAATCAGCCCCAGCATTTT. Encoded protein: CASSYSTGGNQPQHF.

At least ten counts were recorded for this clonotype. The chain combines TRBV25-1 with TRBJ2-7; possibly TRBD1 or TRBD2 for D (5 bases each). Trimming took off 1 base at V and 5 bases at J, with 18 bases between the two ends. Germline values: CDR1 MGHDK, CDR2 SYGVNS. The CDR3 spans 16 residues. The CDR3 sequence: CASSESVRDLRNEQYF. CDR3 in DNA: TGTGCCAGCAGTGAATCAGTTCGGGACCTAAGGAACGAGCAGTACTTC.

At least ten counts were recorded for this clonotype. The V and J genes are TRBV6-1 and TRBJ1-3, with TRBD1 identical over 9 bases. V lost 1 base, J lost 2 bases, and 0 bases stayed unmatched. This CDR3 has 15 residues. CDR1 is MNHNS, CDR2 SASEGT, per germline. The DNA for the CDR3 is TGTGCCAGCAGTGAAGACAGGGGGCCTGGAAACACCATATATTTT. Residues: CASSEDRGPGNTIYF.

This clonotype was recorded at least ten times. The V gene is TRBV20-1, the J gene TRBJ2-2; TRBD1 matches at 9 bases. With 4 bases clipped from V and 7 bases from J, the junction kept 4 bases outside the gene matches. Looked up from germline, CDR1 is DFQATT and CDR2 is SNEGSKA (reference sequence). CDR3 length: 13 amino acids. DNA of the CDR3: TGCAGTGCTAACAGGGGGCAAGGCGGGGAGCTGTTTTTT. This gives the protein CSANRGQGGELFF.

On this clonotype itself: Germline is not matched at one junction end, which may reflect a read error. V gene TRBV11-3 combines with J gene TRBJ1-1, with a weak D call TRBD1 (5 bases). This CDR3 spans 15 amino acids. Germline-derived CDR1 and CDR2 are SGHNT and YENEEA. CDR3 DNA: TGTGCCAGCGCATGCCGATGGGGGGGGAACACTGAAGCTCTCTTT. As protein: CASACRWGGNTEALF.

CDR3 sequence reads: CASSVDSGLAGGSTDTQYF. The CDR3 DNA reads as TGTGCCAGCAGCGTAGATTCGGGACTAGCGGGGGGAAGCACAGATACGCAGTATTTT. This sequence joins TRBV9 and TRBJ2-3; 15 nucleotides agree with TRBD2. Losses at the gene ends were 0 bases for V and 0 bases for J; bases not matched to a gene: 5. There are 19 residues in the CDR3. The germline V gene has CDR1 SGDLS and CDR2 YYNGEE.

This clonotype occurred many times. The gene calls are TRBV6-2 or TRBV6-3 and TRBJ1-1; 7 bases agree with TRBD1. V lost 2 bases and J lost 1; bases outside the gene matches: 4. In germline, CDR1 is MNHEY, CDR2 SVGEGT. This CDR3 has 15 amino acids. The CDR3 protein is CASSYEGARNTEAFF. DNA of the CDR3: TGTGCCAGCAGTTACGAGGGGGCGCGGAACACTGAAGCTTTCTTT.

This clonotype occurred many times. The chain recombines TRBV5-6 with TRBJ1-2, with 11 bases aligning to TRBD1. Germline V gene sequence: CDR1 SGHDT, CDR2 YYEEEE. This CDR3 region has 15 residues. J was trimmed by 4 bases and V by 5 bases; bases with no gene match: 7. The CDR3 DNA is TGTGCCAGCAGAGTTCGGGACAGGGGGACCTATGGCTACACCTTC. Its translation: CASRVRDRGTYGYTF. The variable domain in full, with the rest retrieved from reference TRBV5-6 and TRBJ1-2, is DAGVTQSPTHLIKTRGQQVTLRCSPKSGHDTVSWYQQALGQGPQFIFQYYEEEERQRGNFPDRFSGHQFPNYSSELNVNALLLGDSALYLCASRVRDRGTYGYTFGSGTRLTVV.

This clonotype was found many times. The chain joins TRBV7-2 to TRBJ1-1; 8 nucleotides match TRBD1. Unmatched junction bases numbered 8, after V lost 4 bases and J lost 4 bases. The CDR3 spans 15 residues. Germline CDR1 reads SGHTA; CDR2 reads FQGNSA. The CDR3 region is CASSSQGAGGTEAFF. The CDR3 DNA follows: TGTGCCAGCAGCTCCCAGGGGGCCGGGGGCACTGAAGCTTTCTTT. Looking up the rest from reference TRBV7-2 and TRBJ1-1 gives the full variable domain: GAGVSQSPSNKVTEKGKDVELRCDPISGHTALYWYRQSLGQGLEFLIYFQGNSAPDKSGLPSDRFSAERTGGSVSTLTIQRTQQEDSAVYLCASSSQGAGGTEAFFGQGTRLTVV.

This clonotype has ten or more counts. The chain is built from TRBV7-3 and TRBJ2-3, with D possibly TRBD2 on 6 matching bases. Trimming removed 4 bases from V and 4 bases from J, with 18 bases in between. Germline values: CDR1 SGHTA, CDR2 FQGTGA. The length of the CDR3 is 16 residues. The CDR3 is CASSSPPGDGPDTQYF. In DNA form, the CDR3 reads TGTGCCAGCAGCTCCCCTCCGGGAGACGGGCCAGATACGCAGTATTTT.

This clonotype has at least ten counts. The chain recombines TRBV6-2 or TRBV6-3 with TRBJ1-2; no reliable D call. The CDR3 spans 15 residues. The ends were cut back, 4 bases at V and 4 bases at J, with 16 bases in the middle. CDR1 is MNHEY, CDR2 SVGEGT, per germline. The CDR3, as DNA: TGTGCCAGCAGTTCCGCCTCCCCCTCGGCCTATGGCTACACCTTC. Translation gives CASSSASPSAYGYTF.

The table lists this clonotype with a few counts. This chain links TRBV9 with TRBJ2-1; 11 bases are a match to TRBD1. The germline V gene encodes CDR1 SGDLS and CDR2 YYNGEE. The CDR3 runs 14 residues. V shed 4 bases and J 10 bases; nucleotides not matched to a gene: 7. This CDR3 is CASSSPGQGGEQFF. In nucleotides, the CDR3 is TGTGCCAGCAGCTCTCCGGGACAGGGGGGCGAGCAGTTCTTC.

This clonotype came up many times. The J gene is TRBJ1-1, the V gene TRBV5-1; maybe TRBD1 (5 bases). Deletions cut 4 bases from V and 7 bases from J, with 20 bases between. This CDR3 contains 15 residues. CDR1 and CDR2 (germline): SGHRS, YFSETQ. CDR3 coding DNA: TGCGCCAGCAGCCTCCCGTTGGCAGGGAGGATTGAAGCTTTCTTT. This codes for CASSLPLAGRIEAFF.

V usage is TRBV20-1 and J usage is TRBJ1-3; TRBD1 matches at 7 bases. The germline gives CDR1 DFQATT, CDR2 SNEGSKA (reference sequence). Losses at the gene ends were 6 bases for V and 2 bases for J; bases not matched to a gene: 4. This CDR3 spans 13 amino acids. The CDR3 bases are TGCAGTGCCTGGGACAGAACTGGAAACACCATATATTTT. Amino acids: CSAWDRTGNTIYF.

This clonotype was detected many times. The chain recombines TRBV19 with TRBJ2-5; D gene unclear. Germline assignment: CDR1 LNHDA and CDR2 SQIVND (reference sequence). The V end was cut by 2 bases, the J end by 5 bases, with 12 bases between. The CDR3 is 14 amino acids. For the CDR3, the DNA is TGTGCCAGTAGTATACAGGCCACGGTGGAGACCCAGTACTTC. It translates to CASSIQATVETQYF.

Ten or more counts support this clonotype. The chain joins TRBV5-1 to TRBJ2-5, with 8 bases aligning to TRBD2. V shed 0 bases and J 4 bases; nucleotides not matched to a gene: 5. Per the germline V gene, CDR1 is SGHRS and CDR2 is YFSETQ. The CDR3 has 15 amino acids. The CDR3 is CASSLAGGPIETQYF. CDR3 DNA sequence: TGCGCCAGCAGCTTGGCGGGGGGGCCTATAGAGACCCAGTACTTC.

This clonotype was recorded at least ten times. V and J are TRBV28 and TRBJ2-7, with D possibly matching TRBD2 (6 bases). Between the trimmed V and J ends, which lost 3 bases and 3 bases, there was a span of 21 bases. CDR1 MDHEN and CDR2 SYDVKM come from the germline V gene. The CDR3 contains 17 residues. This chain's CDR3 is CASSFHGGWRGGYEQYF. The CDR3 DNA reads as TGTGCCAGCAGTTTTCATGGGGGGTGGCGGGGAGGCTACGAGCAGTACTTC.

This clonotype was observed once. The V gene is TRBV12-3 or TRBV12-4, the J gene TRBJ2-1; 15 positions agree with TRBD2. The junction had 12 bases not matched to a gene; V was cut back by 6 bases and J by 6 bases. CDR3 length: 18 residues. The CDR3 sequence: CASSYRGLAGGPSNEQFF. The CDR3 bases are TGTGCCAGCAGCTACCGTGGACTAGCGGGAGGGCCGAGCAATGAGCAGTTCTTC.

This clonotype was found many times. The chain couples TRBV6-2 or TRBV6-3 to TRBJ1-5; 10 nucleotides align to TRBD1. The CDR3 has 17 amino acids. CDR1 is MNHEY, CDR2 SVGEGT, per germline. With 4 bases clipped from V and 6 bases from J, the junction kept 12 bases outside the gene matches. The chain's CDR3 is CASSSRRTGGKGQPQHF. CDR3 bases: TGTGCCAGCAGTTCAAGACGGACAGGGGGTAAGGGTCAGCCCCAGCATTTT.

The sample holds many counts of this clonotype. The V gene is TRBV27, the J gene TRBJ1-1; tentative D call: TRBD1 (6 bases). The CDR3 totals 14 residues. Trimming took 3 bases from V and 4 from J, leaving 12 bases between them. In germline, CDR1 is MNHEY, CDR2 SMNVEV (reference sequence). The CDR3 loop reads CASSFRGLGTEAFF. CDR3 sequence (DNA): TGTGCCAGCAGTTTCAGGGGACTGGGCACTGAAGCTTTCTTT.